This note documents a single T cell receptor beta chain sequence. Antigen specificity is unknown. Sequencing was performed with immunoSEQ multiplex PCR; in TCRdb, only in-frame clones are kept and a portion is missing. This sample has over 100,000 clones, with about four fifths found just once. Chemo-refractory metastatic non-small-cell lung cancer patients were treated with focal radiation plus CTLA-4 blockade with ipilimumab. The data were obtained in a study of radiotherapy plus CTLA-4 blockade in lung cancer. General study results and limits: An expansion of tumor-derived TCR clones occurred in blood after radiotherapy plus ipilimumab.

This CDR3 is built from 14 residues. CDR1 is MNHNY and CDR2 is SVGAGI in the germline V gene (reference sequence). The V gene end was trimmed by 7 bases and the J gene end by 5 bases; junction bases not matched to a gene: 5. This TCR was recovered from a human donor with non-small cell lung cancer that progressed on radiotherapy plus ipilimumab. Some clones in this sample may be carry-over from other donors' samples. This chain connects TRBV6-6 to TRBJ2-5, with 12 bases identical to TRBD2. The sequencing used peripheral blood, collected from a patient treated with radiotherapy plus ipilimumab. CDR3 in amino acids: CASNLAGGQETQYF. CDR3 nucleotides: TGTGCCAGCAATCTAGCGGGGGGGCAGGAGACCCAGTACTTC.